This TCR beta chain was retrieved from a study of shared clonotypes between healthy human individuals. Study details: Each donor's CD4 naive and CD4 memory cells filled three plates apiece, CD8 naive two, and CD8 memory one.

Note on this clone: What it recognizes is unknown.

Methods used by the authors: Without quality scores, immunoSEQ junctional reads could not be filtered like full-length reads. Produced via immunoSEQ multiplex PCR; TCRdb's table is partial and in-frame only. V and J calls and clone size are as listed in that table; D and trimming were resolved from the DNA. Of about 700,000 clones in the sample, roughly 70% are singletons; the top ten hold around 1.6%. The CDR3 length is 17 residues. The germline V gene encodes CDR1 LNHNV and CDR2 YYDKDF (reference sequence). The trim removed 5 bases at V and 4 bases at J, leaving 12 bases unmatched. Study-wide results and limits: When naive CD4 clonotypes were compared across a few donors, 5% to 5.5% were shared.

Material for sequencing was memory CD4+ T cells sorted from blood. The subset denotes: CD45RA-negative fraction. The receptor was derived from a woman in her twenties or thirties in good health. The chain is built from TRBV15 and TRBJ2-3; 10 bases are shared with TRBD2. DNA for the CDR3: TGTGCCACCAGCCGGTCCAGATTAGCGGGAGGTGCAGATACGCAGTATTTT. Translating gives CATSRSRLAGGADTQYF.